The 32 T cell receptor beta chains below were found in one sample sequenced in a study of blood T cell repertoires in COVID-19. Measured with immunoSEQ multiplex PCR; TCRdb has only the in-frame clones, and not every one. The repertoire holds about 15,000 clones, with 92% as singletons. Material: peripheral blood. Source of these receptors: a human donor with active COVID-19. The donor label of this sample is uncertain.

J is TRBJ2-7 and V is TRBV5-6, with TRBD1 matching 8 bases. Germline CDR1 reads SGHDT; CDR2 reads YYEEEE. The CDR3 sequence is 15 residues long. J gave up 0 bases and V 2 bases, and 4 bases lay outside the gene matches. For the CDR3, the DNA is TGTGCCAGCAGCTTTGGGGACAGGACCTCCTACGAGCAGTACTTC. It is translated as CASSFGDRTSYEQYF.

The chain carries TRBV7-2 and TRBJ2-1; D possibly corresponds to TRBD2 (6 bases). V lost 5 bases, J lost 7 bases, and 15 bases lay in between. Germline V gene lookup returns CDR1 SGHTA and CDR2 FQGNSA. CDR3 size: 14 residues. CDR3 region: CASSRTTLPNEQFF. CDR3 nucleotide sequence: TGTGCCAGCAGCCGGACTACCTTACCGAATGAGCAGTTCTTC.

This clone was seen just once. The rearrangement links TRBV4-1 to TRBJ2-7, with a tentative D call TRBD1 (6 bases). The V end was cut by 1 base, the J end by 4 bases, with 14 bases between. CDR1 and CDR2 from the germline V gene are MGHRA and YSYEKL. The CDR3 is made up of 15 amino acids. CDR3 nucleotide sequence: TGCGCCAGCAGCCAAGTAGGTGGGGGCTGGTACGAGCAGTACTTC. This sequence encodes CASSQVGGGWYEQYF.

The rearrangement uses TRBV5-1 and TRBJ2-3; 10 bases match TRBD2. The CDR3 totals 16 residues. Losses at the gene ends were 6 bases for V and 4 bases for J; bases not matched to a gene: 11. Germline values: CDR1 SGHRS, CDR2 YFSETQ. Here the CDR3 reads CASKVGLAGASDTQYF. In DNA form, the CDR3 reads TGCGCCAGCAAGGTCGGGCTAGCGGGAGCTTCAGATACGCAGTATTTT.

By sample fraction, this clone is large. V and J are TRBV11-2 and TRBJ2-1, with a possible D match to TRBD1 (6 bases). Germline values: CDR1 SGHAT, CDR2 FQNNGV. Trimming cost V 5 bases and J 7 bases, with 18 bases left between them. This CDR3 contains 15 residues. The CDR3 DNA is TGTGCCAGCAGCCCTTGGGACATACCAGGGAATGAGCAGTTCTTC. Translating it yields CASSPWDIPGNEQFF.

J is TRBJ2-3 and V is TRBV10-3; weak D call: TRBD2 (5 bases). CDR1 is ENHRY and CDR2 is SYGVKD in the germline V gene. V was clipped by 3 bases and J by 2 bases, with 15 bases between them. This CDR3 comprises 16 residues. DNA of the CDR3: TGTGCCATCAGTGATAAAGGCAGCGGACTCACAGATACGCAGTATTTT. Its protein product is CAISDKGSGLTDTQYF.

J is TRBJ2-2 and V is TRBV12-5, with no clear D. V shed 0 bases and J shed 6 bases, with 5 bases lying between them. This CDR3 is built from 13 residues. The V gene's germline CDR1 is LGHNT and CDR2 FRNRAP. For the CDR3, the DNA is TGTGCTAGTGGTTTGGTCGTTCCCGGGGAGCTGTTTTTT. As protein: CASGLVVPGELFF.

This CDR3 reads CASTPVKQVVYEQYF. The CDR3 DNA follows: TGTGCCAGCACCCCGGTAAAACAGGTCGTGTACGAGCAGTACTTC. This sequence joins TRBV6-5 and TRBJ2-7; possibly TRBD1 for D (5 bases). Germline V lookup: CDR1 MNHEY, CDR2 SVGAGI. CDR3 length: 15 amino acids. V was clipped by 7 bases and J by 4 bases, with 20 bases between them.

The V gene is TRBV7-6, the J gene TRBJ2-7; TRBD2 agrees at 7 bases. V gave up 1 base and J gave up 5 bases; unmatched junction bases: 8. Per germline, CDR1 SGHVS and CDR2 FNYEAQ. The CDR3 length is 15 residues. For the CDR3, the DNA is TGTGCCAGCAGCTTAGTAGGCGGGAGCCGGAACGAGCAGTACTTC. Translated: CASSLVGGSRNEQYF.

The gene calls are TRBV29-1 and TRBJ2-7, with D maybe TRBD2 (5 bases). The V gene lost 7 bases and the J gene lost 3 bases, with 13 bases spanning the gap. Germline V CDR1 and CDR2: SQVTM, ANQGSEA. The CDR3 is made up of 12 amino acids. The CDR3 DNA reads TGCAGCGGGGGTGGGGAGAACTACGAGCAGTACTTC. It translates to CSGGGENYEQYF.

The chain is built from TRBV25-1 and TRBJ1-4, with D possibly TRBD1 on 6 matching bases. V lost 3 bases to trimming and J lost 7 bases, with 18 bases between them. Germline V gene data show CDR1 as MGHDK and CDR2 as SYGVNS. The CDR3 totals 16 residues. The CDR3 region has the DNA TGTGCCAGCAGTGAGATGGGTGGGGGCCATGGTGAAAAACTGTTTTTT. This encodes CASSEMGGGHGEKLFF. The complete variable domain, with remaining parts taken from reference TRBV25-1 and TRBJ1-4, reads EADIYQTPRYLVIGTGKKITLECSQTMGHDKMYWYQQDPGMELHLIHYSYGVNSTEKGDLSSESTVSRIRTEHFPLTLESARPSHTSQYLCASSEMGGGHGEKLFFGSGTQLSVL.

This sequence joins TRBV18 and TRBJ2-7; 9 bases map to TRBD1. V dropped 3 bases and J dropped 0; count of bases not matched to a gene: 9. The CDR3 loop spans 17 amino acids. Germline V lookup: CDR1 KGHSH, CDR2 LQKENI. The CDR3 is CASSPLAGTGSSYEQYF. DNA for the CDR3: TGTGCCAGCTCACCTCTGGCCGGGACAGGGAGCTCCTACGAGCAGTACTTC.

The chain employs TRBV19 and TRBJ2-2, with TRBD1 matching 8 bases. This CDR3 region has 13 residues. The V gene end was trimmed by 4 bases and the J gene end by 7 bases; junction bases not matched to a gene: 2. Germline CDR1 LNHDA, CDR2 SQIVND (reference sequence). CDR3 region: CASSTGGNGELFF. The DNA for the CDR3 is TGTGCCAGTAGTACAGGGGGCAACGGGGAGCTGTTTTTT.

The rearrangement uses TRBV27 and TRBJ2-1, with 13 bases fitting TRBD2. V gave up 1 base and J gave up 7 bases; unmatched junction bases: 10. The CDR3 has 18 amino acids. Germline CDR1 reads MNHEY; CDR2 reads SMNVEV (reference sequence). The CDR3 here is CASSLFSGLAGEVNEQFF. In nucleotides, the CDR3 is TGTGCCAGCAGTTTATTTTCCGGACTAGCGGGAGAGGTAAATGAGCAGTTCTTC.

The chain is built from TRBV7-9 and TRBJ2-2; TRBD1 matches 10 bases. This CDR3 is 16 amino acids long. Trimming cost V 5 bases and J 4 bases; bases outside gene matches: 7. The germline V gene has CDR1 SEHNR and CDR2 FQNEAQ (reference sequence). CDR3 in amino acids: CASSPRTGGGTGELFF. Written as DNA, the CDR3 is TGTGCCAGCAGCCCGCGGACAGGGGGAGGCACCGGGGAGCTGTTTTTT.

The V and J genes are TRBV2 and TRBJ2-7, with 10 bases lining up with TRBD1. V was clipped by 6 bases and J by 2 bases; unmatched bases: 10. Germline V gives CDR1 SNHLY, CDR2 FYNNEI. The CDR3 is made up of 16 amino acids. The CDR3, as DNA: TGTGCCAGCAGGGTTACGACAGGGGGCACTACCTACGAGCAGTACTTC. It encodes CASRVTTGGTTYEQYF.

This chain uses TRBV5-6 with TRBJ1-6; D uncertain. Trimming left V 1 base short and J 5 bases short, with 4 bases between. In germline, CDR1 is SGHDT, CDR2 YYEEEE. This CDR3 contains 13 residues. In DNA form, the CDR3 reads TGTGCCAGCAGCTTGACAGATAATTCACCCCTCCACTTT. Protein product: CASSLTDNSPLHF.

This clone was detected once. This chain's CDR3 is CAGQTSVQETQYF. The CDR3 nucleotides read TGTGCCGGCCAGACTAGCGTACAAGAGACCCAGTACTTC. The V gene is TRBV10-3, the J gene TRBJ2-5; 8 bases are a match to TRBD2. Germline V gives CDR1 ENHRY, CDR2 SYGVKD. The CDR3 runs to 13 residues. V dropped 11 bases and J dropped 2; count of bases not matched to a gene: 7.

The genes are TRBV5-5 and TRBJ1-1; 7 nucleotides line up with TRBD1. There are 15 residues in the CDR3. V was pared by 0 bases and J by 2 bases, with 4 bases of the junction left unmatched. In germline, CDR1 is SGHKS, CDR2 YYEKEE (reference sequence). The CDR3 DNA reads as TGTGCCAGCAGCTTGGGGTACAGGGGAAACACTGAAGCTTTCTTT. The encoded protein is CASSLGYRGNTEAFF.

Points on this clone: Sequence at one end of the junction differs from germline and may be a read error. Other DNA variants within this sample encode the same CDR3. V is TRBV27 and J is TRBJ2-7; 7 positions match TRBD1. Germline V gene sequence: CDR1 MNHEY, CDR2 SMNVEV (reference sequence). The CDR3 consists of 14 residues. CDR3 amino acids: CASRPGQTWGEQYF. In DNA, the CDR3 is TGTGCCAGCAGACCGGGACAGACCTGGGGCGAGCAGTACTTT.

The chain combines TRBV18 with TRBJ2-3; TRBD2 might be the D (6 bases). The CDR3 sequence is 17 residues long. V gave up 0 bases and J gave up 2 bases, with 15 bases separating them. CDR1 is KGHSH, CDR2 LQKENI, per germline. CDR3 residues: CASSPPTAGRLTDTQYF. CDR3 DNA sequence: TGTGCCAGCTCACCACCGACGGCGGGGCGTCTCACAGATACGCAGTATTTT.

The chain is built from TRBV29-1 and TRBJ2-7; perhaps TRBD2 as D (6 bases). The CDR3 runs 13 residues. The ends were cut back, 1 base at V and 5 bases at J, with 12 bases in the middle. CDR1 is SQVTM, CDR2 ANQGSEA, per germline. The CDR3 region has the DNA TGCAGCGTTGAAGGGGGACTGGGGGACGAGCAGTACTTC. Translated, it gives CSVEGGLGDEQYF.

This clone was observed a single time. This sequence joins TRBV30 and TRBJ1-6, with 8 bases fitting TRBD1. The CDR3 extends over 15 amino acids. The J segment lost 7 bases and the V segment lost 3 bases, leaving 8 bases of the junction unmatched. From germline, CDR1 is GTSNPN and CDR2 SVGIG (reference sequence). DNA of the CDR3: TGTGCCTGGAGGCCGTGGGACAGGTTAAATTCACCCCTCCACTTT. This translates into CAWRPWDRLNSPLHF.

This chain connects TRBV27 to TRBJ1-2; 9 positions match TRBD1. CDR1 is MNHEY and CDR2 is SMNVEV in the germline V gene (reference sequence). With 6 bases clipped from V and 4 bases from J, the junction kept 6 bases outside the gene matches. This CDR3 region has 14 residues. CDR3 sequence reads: CASSQDRGVYGYTF. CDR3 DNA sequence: TGTGCCAGCAGCCAGGACAGGGGAGTCTATGGCTACACCTTC.

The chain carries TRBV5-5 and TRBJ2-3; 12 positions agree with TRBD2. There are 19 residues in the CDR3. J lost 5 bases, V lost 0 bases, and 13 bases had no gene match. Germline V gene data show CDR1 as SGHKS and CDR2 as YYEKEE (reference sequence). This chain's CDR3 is CASSLAASGGAQVRDTQYF. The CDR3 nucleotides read TGTGCCAGCAGCTTGGCTGCTAGCGGGGGGGCCCAGGTGAGAGATACGCAGTATTTT.

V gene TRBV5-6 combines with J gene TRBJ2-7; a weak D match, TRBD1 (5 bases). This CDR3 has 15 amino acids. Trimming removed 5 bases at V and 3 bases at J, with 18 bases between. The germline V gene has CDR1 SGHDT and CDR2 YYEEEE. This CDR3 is CASRSAGRGDYEQYF. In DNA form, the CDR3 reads TGTGCCAGCAGATCTGCAGGGCGTGGAGACTACGAGCAGTACTTC.

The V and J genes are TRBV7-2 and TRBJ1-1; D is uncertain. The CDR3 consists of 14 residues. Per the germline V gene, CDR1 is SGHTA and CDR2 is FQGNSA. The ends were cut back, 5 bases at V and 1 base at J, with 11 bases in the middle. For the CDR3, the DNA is TGTGCCAGCAGCCCACATCCACAGAACACTGAAGCTTTCTTT. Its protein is CASSPHPQNTEAFF. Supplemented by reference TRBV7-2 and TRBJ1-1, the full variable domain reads GAGVSQSPSNKVTEKGKDVELRCDPISGHTALYWYRQSLGQGLEFLIYFQGNSAPDKSGLPSDRFSAERTGGSVSTLTIQRTQQEDSAVYLCASSPHPQNTEAFFGQGTRLTVV.

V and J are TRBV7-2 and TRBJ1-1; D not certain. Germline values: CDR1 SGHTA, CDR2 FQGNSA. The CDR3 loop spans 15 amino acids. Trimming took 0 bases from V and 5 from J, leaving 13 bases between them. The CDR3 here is CASSLAGRVRTEAFF. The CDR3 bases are TGTGCCAGCAGCTTAGCTGGTCGGGTAAGGACTGAAGCTTTCTTT.

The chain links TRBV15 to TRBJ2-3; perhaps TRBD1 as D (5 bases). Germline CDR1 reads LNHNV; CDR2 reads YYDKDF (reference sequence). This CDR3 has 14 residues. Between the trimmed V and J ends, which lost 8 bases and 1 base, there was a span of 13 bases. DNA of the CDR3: TGTGCCACCCGTATGGGGCAACGCACAGATACGCAGTATTTT. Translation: CATRMGQRTDTQYF.

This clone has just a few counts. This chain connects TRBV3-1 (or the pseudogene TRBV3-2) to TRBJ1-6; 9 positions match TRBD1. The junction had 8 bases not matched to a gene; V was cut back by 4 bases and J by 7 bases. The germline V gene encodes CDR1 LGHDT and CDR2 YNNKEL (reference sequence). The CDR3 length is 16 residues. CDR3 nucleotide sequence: TGTGCCAGCAGCCGCACCGGGACAGGGCGGAATTCACCCCTCCACTTT. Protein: CASSRTGTGRNSPLHF.

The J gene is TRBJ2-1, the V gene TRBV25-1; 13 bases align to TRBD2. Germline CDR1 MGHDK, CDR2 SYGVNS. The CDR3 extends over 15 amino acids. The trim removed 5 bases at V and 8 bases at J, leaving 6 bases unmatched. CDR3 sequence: CASSTGTSGIDEQFF. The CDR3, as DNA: TGTGCCAGCAGTACAGGGACTAGCGGGATAGATGAGCAGTTCTTC.

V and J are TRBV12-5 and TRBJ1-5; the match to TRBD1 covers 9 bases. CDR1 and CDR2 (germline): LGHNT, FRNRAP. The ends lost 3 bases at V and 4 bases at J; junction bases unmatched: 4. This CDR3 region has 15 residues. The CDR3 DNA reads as TGTGCTAGTGGTTTTGGGACAGGGATAAATCAGCCCCAGCATTTT. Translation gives CASGFGTGINQPQHF.